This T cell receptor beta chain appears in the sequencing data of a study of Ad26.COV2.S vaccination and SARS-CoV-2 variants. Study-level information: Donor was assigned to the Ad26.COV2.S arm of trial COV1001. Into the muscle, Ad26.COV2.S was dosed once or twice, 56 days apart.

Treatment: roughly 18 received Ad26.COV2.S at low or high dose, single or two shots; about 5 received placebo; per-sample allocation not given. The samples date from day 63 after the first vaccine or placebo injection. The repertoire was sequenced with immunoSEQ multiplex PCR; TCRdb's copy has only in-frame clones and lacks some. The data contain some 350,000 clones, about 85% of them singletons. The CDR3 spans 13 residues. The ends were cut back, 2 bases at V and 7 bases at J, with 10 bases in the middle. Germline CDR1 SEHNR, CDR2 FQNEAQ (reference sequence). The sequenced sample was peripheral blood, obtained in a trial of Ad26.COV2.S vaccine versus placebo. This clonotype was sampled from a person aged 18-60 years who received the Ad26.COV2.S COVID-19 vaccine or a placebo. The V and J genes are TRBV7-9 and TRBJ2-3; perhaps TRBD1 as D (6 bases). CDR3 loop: CASSLQGWHTQYF. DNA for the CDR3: TGTGCCAGCAGCTTACAGGGGTGGCATACGCAGTATTTT.